Below are 21 T cell receptor beta chains sequenced from a single sample in a study of blood T cell repertoires in COVID-19 (dated by TCRdb to 2018 to 2020). Preparation of the library involved the immunoSEQ multiplex PCR assay. TCRdb took over this immuneACCESS table, retaining in-frame rearrangements with V and J assigned. Such tables are incomplete; in checked studies, under half of the missing clones stem from an unresolved V gene, and the remainder is unexplained. The sample includes some 130,000 clones, with roughly 84% observed a single time. In total, the top ten clones hold over 1.1% of the sample. The sequenced sample was peripheral blood. These receptors were taken from a man in his 60s with acute or convalescent COVID-19.

The V call is TRBV28, the J call TRBJ2-5; 14 nucleotides line up with TRBD2. After removal of 5 bases from V and 3 bases from J, the junction contained 11 bases not matched to a gene. This CDR3 contains 18 residues. Per germline, CDR1 MDHEN and CDR2 SYDVKM. CDR3: CASSPGLAGVGLEETQYF. Here the CDR3 DNA reads TGTGCCAGCAGTCCGGGACTAGCGGGAGTGGGGTTAGAAGAGACCCAGTACTTC.

The V and J genes are TRBV27 and TRBJ1-5; weak D call: TRBD1 (5 bases). Germline V CDR1 and CDR2: MNHEY, SMNVEV (reference sequence). The CDR3 covers 15 residues. Trimming cost V 2 bases and J 4 bases, with 12 bases left between them. CDR3: CASSLRQGKNQPQHF. In nucleotides, the CDR3 is TGTGCCAGCAGTTTACGGCAGGGAAAGAATCAGCCCCAGCATTTT.

The gene calls are TRBV5-1 and TRBJ2-5; no definite D call. The germline CDR1 and CDR2 sequences are SGHRS and YFSETQ. V lost 0 bases and J lost 3, with 9 bases in between. This CDR3 has 14 residues. CDR3 in amino acids: CASSLEYRKETQYF. CDR3 bases: TGCGCCAGCAGCTTGGAATACAGAAAAGAGACCCAGTACTTC.

V and J are TRBV3-1 (or the pseudogene TRBV3-2) and TRBJ2-3; 9 nucleotides align to TRBD2. Trimming took 0 bases from V and 3 from J; bases not matched to a gene: 13. The CDR3 is 19 amino acids. CDR1 is LGHDT and CDR2 is YNNKEL in the germline V gene (reference sequence). The CDR3 region has the DNA TGTGCCAGCAGCCAAGATTTGGCGGGAGGGCTTAGTGGAACAGATACGCAGTATTTT. Translated, it gives CASSQDLAGGLSGTDTQYF.

This clone was seen a single time. V is TRBV6-4 and J is TRBJ1-6; TRBD1 agrees at 7 bases. V lost 10 bases and J lost 6; bases outside the gene matches: 6. This CDR3 has 13 residues. Germline CDR1 MRHNA, CDR2 SNTAGT. In nucleotides, the CDR3 is TGTGCCACCTCGACAGGGATTAATTCACCCCTCCACTTT. Residues: CATSTGINSPLHF.

This clone has only one observation. The V gene is TRBV19, the J gene TRBJ1-5, with TRBD1 matching 7 bases. This CDR3 region has 13 residues. The V and J ends lost 6 bases and 7 bases, in that order; junction bases with no gene match: 6. The V gene's germline CDR1 is LNHDA and CDR2 SQIVND (reference sequence). The CDR3 sequence is CASRSQGDQPQHF. CDR3 coding DNA: TGTGCCAGTAGGAGTCAGGGGGACCAGCCCCAGCATTTT.

The CDR3 region has the DNA TGTGCCAGCAGCCTGCCGGGACCGGGGGTGGGACAGTTCTTC. This codes for CASSLPGPGVGQFF. V usage is TRBV3-1 (or the pseudogene TRBV3-2) and J usage is TRBJ2-1, with D possibly matching TRBD2 (6 bases). Trimming stripped 4 bases from V and 13 bases from J, with 20 bases between. Germline lookup yields CDR1 LGHDT and CDR2 YNNKEL (reference sequence). The CDR3 is 14 residues long.

The V and J genes are TRBV5-4 and TRBJ2-5; 11 bases fit TRBD1. The CDR3 is made up of 16 amino acids. V lost 4 bases to trimming and J lost 4 bases; unmatched junction nucleotides: 9. The germline CDR1 and CDR2 sequences are SGHNT and YYREEE (reference sequence). The CDR3: CASSSGTGGSTETQYF. The DNA for the CDR3 is TGTGCCAGCAGCAGCGGGACAGGGGGTTCGACAGAGACCCAGTACTTC.

This sequence joins TRBV7-8 and TRBJ2-7; 11 positions match TRBD2. V was clipped by 3 bases and J by 2 bases; unmatched bases: 3. Germline lookup yields CDR1 SGHVS and CDR2 FQNEAQ. This CDR3 region has 15 residues. CDR3 sequence reads: CASSFGLAGPYEQYF. The CDR3 coding sequence is TGTGCCAGCAGCTTTGGACTAGCGGGCCCCTACGAGCAGTACTTC. The whole variable domain, filled in from reference TRBV7-8 and TRBJ2-7, reads GAGVSQSPRYKVAKRGQDVALRCDPISGHVSLFWYQQALGQGPEFLTYFQNEAQLDKSGLPSDRFFAERPEGSVSTLKIQRTQQEDSAVYLCASSFGLAGPYEQYFGPGTRLTVT.

V is TRBV10-1 and J is TRBJ2-2; 8 bases align to TRBD1. Germline CDR1 reads WNHNN; CDR2 reads SYGVQD (reference sequence). The V and J ends lost 2 bases and 6 bases, in that order; junction bases with no gene match: 5. There are 15 residues in the CDR3. The CDR3 DNA sequence: TGCGCCAGCAGTGAGCGGACAGGGTCTGCCGGGGAGCTGTTTTTT. Its translation is CASSERTGSAGELFF.

The chain joins TRBV30 to TRBJ1-3, with D uncertain. Germline V CDR1 and CDR2: GTSNPN, SVGIG (reference sequence). The CDR3 is 11 residues long. Trimming removed 2 bases at V and 8 bases at J, with 7 bases between. The CDR3 DNA sequence: TGTGCCTGGAGTCTGCTAGACACCATATATTTT. Its protein is CAWSLLDTIYF.

This clone was recorded a few times. Additional DNA sequences in this sample encode the identical CDR3. Here the CDR3 DNA reads TGTGCCAGCAGCTCCATAGCGGGAGGGCCGGACACCGGGGAGCTGTTTTTT. Its protein is CASSSIAGGPDTGELFF. This rearrangement joins TRBV7-3 to TRBJ2-2; 11 bases agree with TRBD2. Germline CDR1 is SGHTA and CDR2 is FQGTGA. The junction had 7 bases not matched to a gene; V was cut back by 4 bases and J by 3 bases. The CDR3 consists of 17 residues.

This chain connects TRBV2 to TRBJ2-7; D remains ambiguous. Germline CDR1 and CDR2: SNHLY and FYNNEI. This CDR3 region has 11 residues. V was pared by 7 bases and J by 4 bases, with 8 bases between. The chain's CDR3 is CASKIAYEQYF. CDR3 in DNA: TGTGCCAGCAAGATTGCGTACGAGCAGTACTTC.

This clone was observed a handful of times. This CDR3 reads CASSLMGQFNEKLFF. The CDR3 DNA is TGTGCCAGCAGCTTAATGGGACAGTTTAATGAAAAACTGTTTTTT. The chain is built from TRBV7-8 and TRBJ1-4; TRBD1 agrees at 7 bases. The CDR3 sequence is 15 residues long. Per germline, CDR1 SGHVS and CDR2 FQNEAQ. The V gene end was trimmed by 2 bases and the J gene end by 4 bases; junction bases not matched to a gene: 4.

This clone has a handful of counts. The chain uses TRBV5-1 and TRBJ2-7; TRBD2 matches 9 bases. This CDR3 has 16 residues. Per the germline V gene, CDR1 is SGHRS and CDR2 is YFSETQ. The V and J ends lost 0 bases and 5 bases, in that order; junction bases with no gene match: 9. The CDR3 loop is CASSLVGTSFSDEQYF. The CDR3 bases are TGCGCCAGCAGCTTGGTTGGGACTAGCTTTTCAGACGAGCAGTACTTC.

This clone showed up just a few times. This sequence joins TRBV21-1 and TRBJ2-2; the table's D call TRBD1 went unverified against the DNA. TRBV21-1 is reported as a pseudogene. The CDR3 is 14 residues long. The CDR3 here is CASRDSPSTGELFF. As DNA, the CDR3 is TGTGCCAGCAGGGACAGCCCTAGCACCGGGGAGCTGTTTTTT.

The chain uses TRBV5-1 and TRBJ2-5; TRBD1 matches 7 bases. The CDR3 extends over 14 amino acids. Germline V gene data show CDR1 as SGHRS and CDR2 as YFSETQ. Germline trimming cut 7 bases from V and 2 bases from J; bases unmatched to any gene: 8. CDR3 region: CASGAGDRQETQYF. The CDR3, as DNA: TGCGCCAGCGGCGCTGGGGACAGACAAGAGACCCAGTACTTC.

The chain uses TRBV19 and TRBJ1-5, with TRBD1 matching over 10 bases. Germline V gives CDR1 LNHDA, CDR2 SQIVND (reference sequence). V lost 7 bases and J lost 0; bases outside the gene matches: 6. The CDR3 extends over 16 amino acids. The DNA for the CDR3 is TGTGCCAGTAAGTTTGGGACAGGGGATAGCAATCAGCCCCAGCATTTT. Translating gives CASKFGTGDSNQPQHF.

The gene calls are TRBV11-3 and TRBJ2-5; TRBD2 agrees at 14 bases. The trim removed 5 bases at V and 2 bases at J, leaving 4 bases unmatched. Germline CDR1 is SGHNT and CDR2 is YENEEA. This CDR3 contains 16 residues. The CDR3 region is CASSQGLAGAQETQYF. CDR3 bases: TGTGCCAGCAGCCAGGGACTAGCGGGGGCTCAAGAGACCCAGTACTTC.

This clone was counted between two and nine times. The chain joins TRBV12-5 to TRBJ2-7; D remains ambiguous. The CDR3 runs 11 residues. Germline CDR1 LGHNT, CDR2 FRNRAP. V was cut by 6 bases and J by 2 bases, with 5 bases left in between. The CDR3: CASGLAYEQYF. The CDR3 nucleotides are TGTGCTAGTGGCCTCGCCTACGAGCAGTACTTC.

The chain has TRBV19 and TRBJ1-2; no definite D call. The germline CDR1 and CDR2 sequences are LNHDA and SQIVND (reference sequence). V was trimmed by 7 bases and J by 2 bases, leaving 14 bases between them. This CDR3 contains 14 residues. The CDR3 DNA sequence: TGTGCCAGTACTAAGGGAGGAACCAACTATGGCTACACCTTC. Protein sequence: CASTKGGTNYGYTF.